This paragraph covers one T cell receptor beta chain sequence. Its cognate antigen is unknown. Source study methods: From ImmunoSEQ came sequences covering only the junction and carrying no quality scores, so filtering differed. This table comes from immunoSEQ multiplex PCR, and its TCRdb copy is limited to in-frame clones, with some not included. V, J and clone size derive from that table, while D and trimming were established from the DNA sequence. Of some 2.1 million clones listed, roughly 93% were seen once; the top ten hold about 1.7%. Naivety among CD8 cells was defined by CD45RO negativity and positive CCR7 selection, thereby excluding terminally differentiated effector memory CD45RA+ cells. The data stem from a study of shared clonotypes between healthy human individuals. Overall study findings and caveats: For sorted subsets, rarefaction showed incomplete sequencing despite large depth. Donor scarcity curtailed the genetic and exposure-history diversity represented herein.

The CDR3 totals 12 residues. The germline V and J ends were trimmed by 1 base and 6 bases, with 5 bases remaining between them. The germline V gene encodes CDR1 SGHAT and CDR2 FQNNGV. Material: naive CD8+ T cells from PBMCs. The V call is TRBV11-2, the J call TRBJ2-3, with D unclear. This TCR came from a man aged 18 to 30 in good health. Some clones in this sample may be carry-over from other donors' samples. The CDR3 here is CASSLGLDTQYF. CDR3 DNA sequence: TGTGCCAGCAGCTTAGGGCTTGATACGCAGTATTTT.